Sequencing of this T cell receptor (beta chain) was carried out in a study of cytomegalovirus exposure and HLA in healthy donors. Study-level results: There were about 160 TCR beta chains listed as cytomegalovirus-associated.

A multiplex PCR was run with 60 Vbeta primers and 13 Jbeta primers. Only in-frame clones appear in the TCRdb table, and some are missing; sequencing was by immunoSEQ multiplex PCR. The data hold roughly 150,000 clones, with around 75% observed a single time. The V and J ends lost 0 bases and 5 bases, in that order; junction bases with no gene match: 5. In germline, CDR1 is SGHTS, CDR2 YDEGEE. The CDR3 covers 14 residues. This clone appeared a single time. Its matching antigen is unknown. These donors counted as nominally healthy when sampled, but unrecorded immune exposures were likely. The chain recombines TRBV5-8 with TRBJ2-7; 7 bases are shared with TRBD1. This receptor was obtained from a male donor in good health and CMV-seronegative. The sequencing input was PBMCs. The chain's CDR3 is CASSLVDRVNEQYF. Written as DNA, the CDR3 is TGTGCCAGCAGCTTGGTCGACAGGGTAAACGAGCAGTACTTC.